Sequencing of this T cell receptor beta chain was carried out in a study of T cell changes during pregnancy in multiple sclerosis. TCRdb's table, derived via immunoSEQ multiplex PCR, lists solely in-frame clones and lacks some. The repertoire includes 50,000 to 75,000 clones, about 94% of them detected once, and 2% to 3% sits in the top ten. Source: CD8+ T cells from peripheral blood mononuclear cells, taken in the third trimester of pregnancy. The receptor comes from a female donor with multiple sclerosis, enrolled in a pregnancy study.

CDR3 sequence reads: CASSAGFDVAGGSYNEQFF. The CDR3 DNA sequence: TGTGCCAGCAGCGCAGGCTTTGACGTTGCGGGAGGGTCCTACAATGAGCAGTTCTTC. This rearrangement joins TRBV9 to TRBJ2-1; TRBD2 matches 9 bases. CDR3 length: 19 residues. Looked up from germline, CDR1 is SGDLS and CDR2 is YYNGEE. With V trimmed by 3 bases and J by 1 base, 14 bases remained unmatched.